These 20 T cell receptor beta chains were sequenced from one sample in a study of blood T cell repertoires in COVID-19 (TCRdb year 2020). The library was prepared using the immunoSEQ multiplex PCR assay. Sourced from immuneACCESS, this table was stored by TCRdb with only in-frame sequences that have V and J called. A share of the clones is absent; for the studies checked, an unresolved V gene accounts for under half, and the remainder has no known explanation. Recorded for this sample are 80,000 or so clones; roughly 80% of them occurred a single time. Of the sample, 18% falls within the top ten clones. Source material: peripheral blood. The receptors shown here come from a woman aged 55-75 years with acute or convalescent COVID-19.

J is TRBJ1-1 and V is TRBV10-3; 8 positions agree with TRBD1. There are 15 residues in the CDR3. V shed 3 bases and J 6 bases; nucleotides not matched to a gene: 9. In germline, CDR1 is ENHRY, CDR2 SYGVKD. The CDR3 nucleotides are TGTGCCATCAGTGAACCCGGACAGGGCGAGGCTGAAGCTTTCTTT. Residues: CAISEPGQGEAEAFF.

The chain joins TRBV6-4 to TRBJ2-1; TRBD1 matches at 9 bases. CDR1 and CDR2 (germline): MRHNA, SNTAGT. The trim removed 6 bases at V and 13 bases at J, leaving 10 bases unmatched. This CDR3 is 13 amino acids long. In nucleotides, the CDR3 is TGTGCCAGCAGCGAGACCGGGACAGGGAGACAGTTCTTC. Translated: CASSETGTGRQFF.

The V call is TRBV5-5, the J call TRBJ1-4, with TRBD1 as a possible D gene (6 bases). CDR1 is SGHKS, CDR2 YYEKEE, per germline (reference sequence). This CDR3 is 16 amino acids long. V dropped 0 bases and J dropped 5 bases, with 14 bases sitting between them. CDR3 residues: CASSLEIQGPNEKLFF. For the CDR3, the DNA is TGTGCCAGCAGCTTGGAAATTCAGGGGCCGAATGAAAAACTGTTTTTT.

J is TRBJ1-3 and V is TRBV5-1; no reliable D call. Trimming took off 1 base at V and 0 bases at J, with 11 bases between the two ends. Germline V gives CDR1 SGHRS, CDR2 YFSETQ. This CDR3 has 16 residues. The CDR3 coding sequence is TGCGCCAGCAGCTTGTGGGCAGCCCACTCTGGAAACACCATATATTTT. Translated, it gives CASSLWAAHSGNTIYF.

This chain connects TRBV20-1 to TRBJ1-2; D is unresolved. V was shortened by 3 bases and J by 0 bases, with 8 bases between the two germline ends. The CDR3 runs 13 residues. Germline V gives CDR1 DFQATT, CDR2 SNEGSKA (reference sequence). The CDR3 here is CSASLETNYGYTF. CDR3 nucleotides: TGCAGTGCTAGTTTAGAAACTAACTATGGCTACACCTTC.

The rearrangement joins TRBV5-8 to TRBJ2-1, with 10 bases matching TRBD2. Germline V CDR1 and CDR2: SGHTS, YDEGEE. CDR3 size: 18 residues. Trimming at V came to 1 base and at J to 8 bases, leaving 15 bases not matched to a gene. CDR3 sequence (DNA): TGTGCCAGCAGCTTGTGGTTGAGTACTAGCGGGGAGACGGATGAGCAGTTCTTC. Its protein is CASSLWLSTSGETDEQFF. The whole variable domain, filled in from reference TRBV5-8 and TRBJ2-1, reads EAGVTQSPTHLIKTRGQQATLRCSPISGHTSVYWYQQALGLGLQFLLWYDEGEERNRGNFPPRFSGRQFPNYSSELNVNALELEDSALYLCASSLWLSTSGETDEQFFGPGTRLTVL.

This chain links TRBV4-2 with TRBJ1-2; D unclear. Germline lookup yields CDR1 LGHNA and CDR2 YNFKEQ. CDR3 length: 16 amino acids. V gave up 0 bases and J gave up 7 bases, with 18 bases separating them. The CDR3 DNA reads as TGTGCCAGCAGCCAAGACCGGGGAGGAGGGTTGGGTGGCTACACCTTC. It is translated as CASSQDRGGGLGGYTF.

V and J are TRBV3-1 (or the pseudogene TRBV3-2) and TRBJ2-7, with 13 bases aligning to TRBD2. The CDR3 length is 15 residues. Germline CDR1 is LGHDT and CDR2 is YNNKEL (reference sequence). Germline trimming cut 5 bases from V and 6 bases from J; bases unmatched to any gene: 7. CDR3 in amino acids: CASSAGLAGHGEQYF. The CDR3 region has the DNA TGTGCCAGCAGCGCGGGACTAGCGGGGCACGGCGAGCAGTACTTC.

The chain combines TRBV19 with TRBJ2-5; 8 positions match TRBD2. The junction had 8 bases not matched to a gene; V was cut back by 9 bases and J by 5 bases. Germline V gives CDR1 LNHDA, CDR2 SQIVND (reference sequence). The CDR3 has 13 amino acids. The CDR3 DNA is TGTGCCAGCGGGAGGGGGGGGCAGGAGACCCAGTACTTC. Translated, it gives CASGRGGQETQYF.

The rearrangement links TRBV14 to TRBJ2-3; D gene unclear. V lost 8 bases and J lost 1, with 10 bases in between. Germline V gene data show CDR1 as SGHDN and CDR2 as FVKESK. CDR3 size: 13 residues. CDR3 sequence reads: CASGPYGTDTQYF. Written as DNA, the CDR3 is TGTGCCAGCGGGCCGTATGGCACAGATACGCAGTATTTT.

This clone showed up just once. The V and J genes are TRBV2 and TRBJ2-3; 9 bases line up with TRBD1. This CDR3 comprises 15 residues. Per the germline V gene, CDR1 is SNHLY and CDR2 is FYNNEI. V was clipped by 7 bases and J by 3 bases; unmatched bases: 8. The CDR3 DNA is TGTGCCAGCACTACAGGGGGCTTACGTACAGATACGCAGTATTTT. Translation gives CASTTGGLRTDTQYF.

The gene calls are TRBV30 and TRBJ1-1; D is uncertain. V dropped 4 bases and J dropped 1 base, with 13 bases sitting between them. Germline values: CDR1 GTSNPN, CDR2 SVGIG (reference sequence). The CDR3 runs 14 residues. Here the CDR3 reads CAWTWLTANTEAFF. In nucleotides, the CDR3 is TGTGCCTGGACTTGGCTCACAGCGAACACTGAAGCTTTCTTT.

The chain has TRBV30 and TRBJ2-1, with 12 bases that match TRBD2. V shed 2 bases, J shed 4 bases, and the junction held 9 bases outside the gene matches. Germline V gene sequence: CDR1 GTSNPN, CDR2 SVGIG (reference sequence). The CDR3 is made up of 17 amino acids. CDR3 sequence: CAWSRLAGASEYNEQFF. For the CDR3, the DNA is TGTGCCTGGAGTAGACTAGCGGGGGCAAGTGAATACAATGAGCAGTTCTTC.

The rearrangement joins TRBV7-8 to TRBJ2-7; D gene ambiguous. Germline-derived CDR1 and CDR2 are SGHVS and FQNEAQ. The CDR3 totals 19 residues. Trimming stripped 0 bases from V and 3 bases from J, with 24 bases between. CDR3 sequence: CASSLAPGRDTLGFYEQYV. CDR3 nucleotides: TGTGCCAGCAGCTTAGCCCCAGGTCGCGACACTTTAGGTTTCTACGAGCAGTACGTC.

This sequence joins TRBV7-9 and TRBJ2-5; 9 nucleotides match TRBD2. The CDR3 is made up of 18 amino acids. The germline gives CDR1 SEHNR, CDR2 FQNEAQ (reference sequence). J lost 3 bases, V lost 5 bases, and 16 bases had no gene match. The CDR3 region is CASSTRGGDISFEETQYF. The CDR3 DNA sequence: TGTGCCAGCAGCACTCGCGGGGGGGATATTAGTTTCGAAGAGACCCAGTACTTC.

The chain recombines TRBV4-2 with TRBJ2-3; 10 bases line up with TRBD1. The junction had 10 bases not matched to a gene; V was cut back by 0 bases and J by 4 bases. CDR3 length equals 18 residues. Germline loops: CDR1 LGHNA, CDR2 YNFKEQ. The CDR3 nucleotides are TGTGCCAGCAGCCAAGATGATCGCCGGGACAGGGGCCCAGATACGCAGTATTTT. Its translation is CASSQDDRRDRGPDTQYF.

This chain joins TRBV7-2 and TRBJ2-2, with 7 bases fitting TRBD2. V lost 4 bases to trimming and J lost 6 bases; unmatched junction nucleotides: 11. From germline, CDR1 is SGHTA and CDR2 FQGNSA. This CDR3 has 16 residues. The CDR3: CASSSRGGLGAGELFF. CDR3 in DNA: TGTGCCAGCAGCTCCCGGGGAGGGTTAGGTGCCGGGGAGCTGTTTTTT.

The chain links TRBV18 to TRBJ2-3; D possibly corresponds to TRBD1 (5 bases). Germline V gene sequence: CDR1 KGHSH, CDR2 LQKENI. This CDR3 is built from 19 residues. V gave up 3 bases and J gave up 1 base, with 23 bases separating them. CDR3 DNA sequence: TGTGCCAGCTCACCGCGTCCCTCGGGCCCAGGGTTCGGCACAGATACGCAGTATTTT. It is translated as CASSPRPSGPGFGTDTQYF.

The chain joins TRBV5-1 to TRBJ2-3; D is ambiguous. Deletions cut 0 bases from V and 2 bases from J, with 7 bases between. Germline V gene data show CDR1 as SGHRS and CDR2 as YFSETQ. This CDR3 region has 14 residues. CDR3 bases: TGCGCCAGCAGCTTGGGTATGGCCACAGATACGCAGTATTTT. As protein: CASSLGMATDTQYF.

This rearrangement joins TRBV11-3 to TRBJ2-5, with TRBD1 matching 8 bases. Germline V lookup: CDR1 SGHNT, CDR2 YENEEA. After removal of 3 bases from V and 5 bases from J, the junction contained 2 bases not matched to a gene. The CDR3 is made up of 13 amino acids. The CDR3 sequence: CASSLTGVETQYF. The CDR3 nucleotides read TGTGCCAGCAGCTTGACAGGGGTCGAGACCCAGTACTTC.